This TCR beta chain was sequenced in a study of neurological immune-mediated disorders. 5'RACE with 10-nucleotide random UMIs generated the cDNA. The authors obtained over 180 million TCR-beta sequences from 15-18 subjects per sequencing run. TCRdb analysed the 5' RACE reads with MiXCR anew, one entry per CDR3 protein. Of 28,000 or so distinct CDR3 sequences in the sample, around 12% were seen once. Study conclusions and caveats: Across subjects, expanded clones had no CDR3 amino acid sequences in common, pointing to private repertoires in all groups.

The sample holds many counts of this clonotype. What it binds is not known. This CDR3 is 15 amino acids long. The V and J ends lost 0 bases and 8 bases respectively, with 14 bases between them. Germline V lookup: CDR1 SNHLY, CDR2 FYNNEI. The source is a man in his 60s in good health. The chain joins TRBV2 to TRBJ2-1, with TRBD1 as a possible D gene (5 bases). What was sequenced was PBMCs. CDR3 amino acids: CASSEAAGRVYEQFF. For the CDR3, the DNA is TGTGCCAGCAGTGAAGCTGCCGGCAGGGTATATGAGCAGTTCTTC.